These 30 T cell receptor beta chains came from one sample sequenced in a study of T cells in Graves' hyperthyroidism and ophthalmopathy. TCR beta CDR3 region amplification was performed from RNA transcripts. First-round RT-PCR with HTBI primers amplified the TCR CDR3 region. TCRdb used MiXCR to reprocess the multiplex PCR reads, holding one entry per CDR3 protein. The table lists a few hundred thousand distinct CDR3 sequences, around 25% of them singletons. Material for sequencing was blood. Source of these receptors: a man aged 50 to 60 with Graves' hyperthyroidism.

This clonotype was seen more than once but under ten times. This chain uses TRBV2 with TRBJ1-1, with D maybe TRBD1 (6 bases). CDR1 is SNHLY and CDR2 is FYNNEI in the germline V gene. The CDR3 is 14 residues long. V gave up 3 bases and J gave up 7 bases, with 15 bases separating them. CDR3 amino acids: CASSDNRDADEAFF. In nucleotides, the CDR3 is TGTGCCAGCAGTGACAACAGGGATGCTGATGAAGCTTTCTTT.

The J gene is TRBJ2-7, the V gene TRBV28, with D possibly being TRBD2 (7 bases). CDR1 MDHEN and CDR2 SYDVKM come from the germline V gene. The CDR3 consists of 16 residues. Deletions cut 2 bases from V and 2 bases from J, with 16 bases between. The DNA of the CDR3 is TGTGCCAGCAGTTTAACCGGAGGGGGGGACCCCTACGAGCAGTACTTC. Its translation: CASSLTGGGDPYEQYF.

Regarding this clonotype: A clone one base away is much larger, so this may be a read error. The chain uses TRBV7-8 and TRBJ2-5, with 7 bases that match TRBD2. The V and J ends lost 5 bases and 7 bases, in that order; junction bases with no gene match: 22. Germline assignment: CDR1 SGHVS and CDR2 FQNEAQ. The CDR3 covers 18 residues. The CDR3 DNA reads TGTGCCAGCAGCCCCGGGGGTGGAGCGGGGCCCCTGGGGGGGACCCAGTACTTC. Protein sequence: CASSPGGGAGPLGGTQYF.

The CDR3 loop reads CASSPGQGDTQYF. CDR3 bases: TGCGCCAGCAGCCCGGGACAGGGAGATACGCAGTATTTT. V is TRBV5-1 and J is TRBJ2-3, with TRBD1 matching 9 bases. Germline loops: CDR1 SGHRS, CDR2 YFSETQ. The CDR3 totals 13 residues. The junction had 2 bases not matched to a gene; V was cut back by 4 bases and J by 5 bases.

The rearrangement joins TRBV19 to TRBJ2-1, with 7 bases lining up with TRBD2. Losses at the gene ends were 3 bases for V and 7 bases for J; bases not matched to a gene: 9. The CDR3 is made up of 15 amino acids. CDR1 and CDR2 from the germline V gene are LNHDA and SQIVND (reference sequence). The CDR3: CASSIVAGSGNEQFF. For the CDR3, the DNA is TGTGCCAGTAGTATTGTAGCGGGCTCAGGAAATGAGCAGTTCTTC.

This clonotype was observed a few times. The gene calls are TRBV6-6 and TRBJ2-4; D is possibly TRBD1 or TRBD2 (6 bases each). The V end was cut by 0 bases, the J end by 2 bases, with 14 bases between. This CDR3 has 17 residues. The germline V gene encodes CDR1 MNHNY and CDR2 SVGAGI (reference sequence). Written as DNA, the CDR3 is TGTGCCAGCAGTTACTCGAAAGGGGGGCGTCCCAAAAACATTCAGTACTTC. Translating it yields CASSYSKGGRPKNIQYF.

The V and J genes are TRBV28 and TRBJ2-1; 7 bases are shared with TRBD2. Looked up from germline, CDR1 is MDHEN and CDR2 is SYDVKM. J gave up 4 bases and V 3 bases, and 9 bases lay outside the gene matches. The CDR3 totals 16 residues. The CDR3 nucleotides read TGTGCCAGCAGTTTGGGGGGGAGCGTAATTTACAATGAGCAGTTCTTC. This translates into CASSLGGSVIYNEQFF.

This clonotype has only a few counts. The chain joins TRBV2 to TRBJ1-5, with a tentative D call TRBD1 (5 bases). The CDR3 loop spans 15 amino acids. The ends were cut back, 6 bases at V and 0 bases at J, with 12 bases in the middle. Looked up from germline, CDR1 is SNHLY and CDR2 is FYNNEI. CDR3 sequence reads: CASSPRGNSNQPQHF. Written as DNA, the CDR3 is TGTGCCAGCAGCCCTAGGGGCAATAGCAATCAGCCCCAGCATTTT.

This clonotype was recorded a few times. The chain couples TRBV5-1 to TRBJ2-3, with no clear D. The CDR3 is 15 amino acids. The germline V gene encodes CDR1 SGHRS and CDR2 YFSETQ. Trimming shortened V by 2 bases and J by 2 bases, and 12 bases separated the two germline ends. The CDR3 reads CASSFGRAPTDTQYF. CDR3 in DNA: TGCGCCAGCAGCTTTGGAAGAGCACCCACAGATACGCAGTATTTT.

This clonotype was found many times. This chain joins TRBV20-1 and TRBJ2-5; no definite D call. Trimming stripped 6 bases from V and 4 bases from J, with 15 bases between. Germline values: CDR1 DFQATT, CDR2 SNEGSKA (reference sequence). The CDR3 spans 13 residues. In DNA form, the CDR3 reads TGCAGTGCAACCGGGTGGCTTGGAGAGACCCAGTACTTC. Amino acid sequence: CSATGWLGETQYF.

Points on this clonotype: The CDR3 does not close with the conserved phenylalanine or tryptophan, likely indicating a read error. The chain combines TRBV9 with TRBJ2-5, with TRBD2 matching over 9 bases. The V gene's germline CDR1 is SGDLS and CDR2 YYNGEE. The junction had 12 bases not matched to a gene; V was cut back by 4 bases and J by 5 bases. This CDR3 is 16 amino acids long. CDR3 coding DNA: TGTGCCAGCAGCTCCGGGGGGCTAGCGGGACGGGAGACCCAGTACCTC. Its translation is CASSSGGLAGRETQYL.

The rearrangement links TRBV29-1 to TRBJ2-7; D might be TRBD2 (6 bases). V was clipped by 0 bases and J by 0 bases, with 12 bases between them. This CDR3 region has 15 residues. Germline V gene data show CDR1 as SQVTM and CDR2 as ANQGSEA. CDR3 loop: CSVEDTGEFSYEQYF. CDR3 coding DNA: TGCAGCGTTGAAGATACGGGAGAGTTCTCCTACGAGCAGTACTTC.

This clonotype was picked up a small number of times. The chain combines TRBV20-1 with TRBJ1-2; no clear D. CDR3 length equals 14 residues. V lost 4 bases to trimming and J lost 4 bases, with 16 bases between them. The germline V gene has CDR1 DFQATT and CDR2 SNEGSKA (reference sequence). CDR3 nucleotide sequence: TGCAGTGCTATCGATGGCCAGGCGGGCTATGGCTACACCTTC. It codes for CSAIDGQAGYGYTF.

V gene TRBV2 combines with J gene TRBJ1-4; D is perhaps TRBD1 (5 bases). The CDR3 sequence is 15 residues long. Per germline, CDR1 SNHLY and CDR2 FYNNEI. V was pared by 1 base and J by 11 bases, with 17 bases between. Written as DNA, the CDR3 is TGTGCCAGCAGTGAAGGAGGGTCGCCGGAGGGGAAACTGTTTTTT. Protein: CASSEGGSPEGKLFF.

This sequence joins TRBV20-1 and TRBJ2-7, with 12 bases that match TRBD2. The ends lost 6 bases at V and 5 bases at J; junction bases unmatched: 5. There are 13 residues in the CDR3. CDR1 is DFQATT, CDR2 SNEGSKA, per germline (reference sequence). CDR3 loop: CSARTSGIHEQYF. The CDR3 region has the DNA TGCAGTGCAAGGACTAGCGGGATCCACGAGCAGTACTTC.

This clonotype came up a few times. The chain has TRBV9 and TRBJ1-1; 10 nucleotides line up with TRBD1. CDR3 length equals 15 residues. Germline CDR1 reads SGDLS; CDR2 reads YYNGEE. J lost 5 bases, V lost 1 base, and 5 bases had no gene match. CDR3 region: CASSVSGQGGTEAFF. The DNA for the CDR3 is TGTGCCAGCAGCGTATCCGGACAGGGGGGGACTGAAGCTTTCTTT.

V and J are TRBV28 and TRBJ2-1, with 10 bases lining up with TRBD2. CDR3 size: 18 residues. Germline CDR1 reads MDHEN; CDR2 reads SYDVKM. Germline trimming cut 5 bases from V and 3 bases from J; bases unmatched to any gene: 13. The CDR3 reads CASSPPGLAGVNYNEQFF. The CDR3 nucleotides read TGTGCCAGCAGTCCCCCGGGGCTAGCGGGAGTAAACTACAATGAGCAGTTCTTC.

A few counts support this clonotype. V usage is TRBV7-3 and J usage is TRBJ1-4, with TRBD1 matching 8 bases. The CDR3 contains 14 residues. Germline V gene data show CDR1 as SGHTA and CDR2 as FQGTGA. The J segment lost 10 bases and the V segment lost 1 base, leaving 5 bases of the junction unmatched. CDR3 sequence (DNA): TGTGCCAGCAGCTTAAAGGCAGGGGGCGGAAAACTGTTTTTT. It yields the protein CASSLKAGGGKLFF.

This clonotype was observed a few times. The chain couples TRBV5-1 to TRBJ2-1, with a tentative D call TRBD1 (6 bases). CDR1 is SGHRS and CDR2 is YFSETQ in the germline V gene. V was cut by 2 bases and J by 9 bases, with 12 bases left in between. The CDR3 runs 13 residues. The CDR3 loop is CASSFYPGAEQFF. CDR3 nucleotide sequence: TGCGCCAGCAGCTTCTACCCAGGGGCTGAGCAGTTCTTC.

The chain links TRBV27 to TRBJ1-1, with D maybe TRBD1 (5 bases). The CDR3 is made up of 14 amino acids. The V end was cut by 5 bases, the J end by 4 bases, with 14 bases between. Germline CDR1 is MNHEY and CDR2 is SMNVEV (reference sequence). CDR3: CASSRDGVSTEAFF. The CDR3 DNA reads as TGTGCCAGCAGTCGGGACGGGGTGAGCACTGAAGCTTTCTTT.

Concerning this clonotype itself: The junction and the germline gene differ at one end; a read error may be behind it. This chain uses TRBV3-1 with TRBJ2-7; D is tentatively TRBD1 or TRBD2 (5 bases each). The CDR3 length is 15 residues. CDR1 and CDR2 (germline): LGHDT, YNNKEL (reference sequence). DNA for the CDR3: TGTGCCAGCAGCCACGCCCTGGGACCCTCCTACGGGCAGTACTTC. This codes for CASSHALGPSYGQYF.

The rearrangement joins TRBV15 to TRBJ1-1; the D gene is possibly TRBD1 (5 bases). V lost 0 bases and J 7 bases, leaving 12 bases between the germline ends. The CDR3 is made up of 14 amino acids. CDR1 and CDR2 (germline): LNHNV, YYDKDF (reference sequence). The CDR3 reads CATSRERAGGEAFF. CDR3 DNA sequence: TGTGCCACCAGCAGAGAGCGGGCCGGGGGTGAAGCTTTCTTT.

This sequence joins TRBV15 and TRBJ2-1; D is perhaps TRBD1 (6 bases). Germline lookup yields CDR1 LNHNV and CDR2 YYDKDF (reference sequence). The CDR3 runs to 14 residues. The V end was cut by 3 bases, the J end by 4 bases, with 10 bases between. Here the CDR3 DNA reads TGTGCCACCAGCAGGGACAGCCAGTACAATGAGCAGTTCTTC. This encodes CATSRDSQYNEQFF. Looking up the rest from reference TRBV15 and TRBJ2-1 gives the full variable domain: DAMVIQNPRYQVTQFGKPVTLSCSQTLNHNVMYWYQQKSSQAPKLLFHYYDKDFNNEADTPDNFQSRRPNTSFCFLDIRSPGLGDTAMYLCATSRDSQYNEQFFGPGTRLTVL.

There are a few counts of this clonotype. The CDR3 bases are TGTGCCAGTAGGGATTCGGGAGGACGCACAGATACGCAGTATTTT. Protein: CASRDSGGRTDTQYF. The rearrangement joins TRBV19 to TRBJ2-3; 7 bases fit TRBD2. The CDR3 is 15 amino acids. Trimming took 6 bases from V and 1 from J; bases not matched to a gene: 7. Germline V gene lookup returns CDR1 LNHDA and CDR2 SQIVND (reference sequence).

This sequence joins TRBV19 and TRBJ2-7; tentatively, D is TRBD2 (5 bases). The V end lost 3 bases, the J end lost 0 bases, and 15 bases lay between the germline ends. The CDR3 is made up of 16 amino acids. CDR1 and CDR2 from the germline V gene are LNHDA and SQIVND (reference sequence). In nucleotides, the CDR3 is TGTGCCAGTAGTATTCTAGGAGGAAAATTCTCCTACGAGCAGTACTTC. Protein: CASSILGGKFSYEQYF.

This clonotype was found many times. The chain employs TRBV28 and TRBJ2-5; tentatively, D is TRBD2 (5 bases). CDR3 length: 16 amino acids. V lost 3 bases, J lost 2 bases, and 16 bases lay in between. The germline V gene has CDR1 MDHEN and CDR2 SYDVKM. CDR3 sequence (DNA): TGTGCCAGCAGTTTCTTTAGCGCTAAGTCTCAAGAGACCCAGTACTTC. Its translation is CASSFFSAKSQETQYF.

This clonotype was counted only a few times. The V and J genes are TRBV6-1 and TRBJ1-1, with TRBD1 matching over 7 bases. Germline assignment: CDR1 MNHNS and CDR2 SASEGT. The CDR3 runs 14 residues. With 2 bases clipped from V and 7 bases from J, the junction kept 7 bases outside the gene matches. CDR3 nucleotides: TGTGCCAGCAGTGAACTGACAGGGAGAAGTGAAGCTTTCTTT. Encoded protein: CASSELTGRSEAFF.

This clonotype was observed a handful of times. The rearrangement links TRBV11-1 to TRBJ1-5; 8 bases are a match to TRBD1. The CDR3 length is 14 residues. CDR1 and CDR2 from the germline V gene are SGHAT and FQDESV (reference sequence). With 5 bases clipped from V and 3 bases from J, the junction kept 3 bases outside the gene matches. The CDR3 nucleotides are TGTGCCAGCAGCCCGGGACAGGCCAATCAGCCCCAGCATTTT. Translating it yields CASSPGQANQPQHF.

V is TRBV12-3 or TRBV12-4 and J is TRBJ2-3, with D tentatively TRBD1 (5 bases). V lost 10 bases, J lost 2 bases, and 13 bases lay in between. The CDR3 contains 13 residues. CDR3 loop: CAISLGHTDTQYF. The DNA of the CDR3 is TGTGCCATCAGCCTGGGGCACACAGATACGCAGTATTTT.

Many counts were recorded for this clonotype. This chain's CDR3 is CASSEVGTSSYEQYF. The CDR3, as DNA: TGTGCCAGCAGTGAAGTGGGGACAAGCTCCTACGAGCAGTACTTC. V is TRBV2 and J is TRBJ2-7; D perhaps matches TRBD1 (6 bases). The length of the CDR3 is 15 residues. Per the germline V gene, CDR1 is SNHLY and CDR2 is FYNNEI. Trimming pared 1 base from V and 0 bases from J, leaving 10 bases between.